The clone carrying this T cell receptor (beta chain) was seen only a few times. The antigen remains unidentified. The sample originates from a study of identical twins. V dropped 4 bases and J dropped 4; count of bases not matched to a gene: 11. This CDR3 is 16 amino acids long. Germline lookup yields CDR1 LNHDA and CDR2 SQIVND (reference sequence). Study observations and caveats: Excess low generation probability was seen in twin-shared out-of-frame alpha sequences. Out-of-frame TCR alpha sharing in monozygotic twins exceeded recombination model predictions.

Unique molecular identifiers were in the cDNA, with template-switch universal primer binding. TCRdb re-derived calls from the 5' RACE reads in MiXCR, one entry per CDR3 protein. The repertoire holds about 340,000 distinct CDR3 sequences, with over 9% as singletons. These sequences were also reported in another study, on yellow fever vaccine responses in identical twins. Per that study: Among the twins, the vaccine T cell response reportedly seemed partly convergent and partly personalized.

Sequenced material: CD8+ T cells sorted from blood. This chain links TRBV19 with TRBJ2-3; 7 bases fit TRBD2. This TCR came from a woman between 18 and 29 years old in good health. The CDR3 loop reads CASSTPPGGGSDTQYF. The CDR3 bases are TGTGCCAGTAGTACCCCCCCGGGGGGAGGTTCAGATACGCAGTATTTT.